The clone carrying this TCR beta chain was counted a few times. Its target is unknown. Germline V gene sequence: CDR1 SGHAT, CDR2 FQNNGV. This CDR3 is built from 17 residues. With 2 bases clipped from V and 7 bases from J, the junction kept 6 bases outside the gene matches. This entry belongs to a study of immune evolution from preneoplasia to lung adenocarcinoma. Study in general: HLA loss of heterozygosity: approximately 7.5% AIS, around 16% MIA, around 35% ADC, none AAH.

Patients had resection in Japan or China between about 2013 and 2017. Clones were sequenced by immunoSEQ multiplex PCR, and TCRdb holds only the in-frame ones, with some missing. The sample holds about 9,800 clones, about four fifths seen once. Study-wide findings and caveats: Clonality was highest in normal lung, lower in later-stage lesions apparently.

Sequencing used FFPE lung adenocarcinoma in situ tissue. V gene TRBV11-2 combines with J gene TRBJ1-6; 12 nucleotides line up with TRBD1. The TCR was taken from an older person with lung adenocarcinoma. CDR3 protein: CASSLLGTGGANSPLHF. The DNA for the CDR3 is TGTGCCAGCAGCTTATTAGGGACAGGGGGCGCGAATTCACCCCTCCACTTT. Supplemented by reference TRBV11-2 and TRBJ1-6, the full variable domain reads EAGVAQSPRYKIIEKRQSVAFWCNPISGHATLYWYQQILGQGPKLLIQFQNNGVVDDSQLPKDRFSAERLKGVDSTLKIQPAKLEDSAVYLCASSLLGTGGANSPLHFGNGTRLTVT.